The 30 T cell receptor beta chains listed next were all sequenced from one sample in a study of cytomegalovirus exposure and HLA in healthy donors. Primers: 60 Vbeta forward and 13 Jbeta reverse. Profiled with immunoSEQ multiplex PCR; TCRdb holds only in-frame clones, not every one. The repertoire holds around 160,000 clones, with approximately 80% as singletons. The sequenced sample consisted of PBMCs. The source of these receptors is a woman younger than 35 in good health and CMV-seronegative.

The rearrangement joins TRBV11-2 to TRBJ2-4; D possibly corresponds to TRBD1 (6 bases). CDR3 length: 14 amino acids. Germline lookup yields CDR1 SGHAT and CDR2 FQNNGV. Trimming pared 5 bases from V and 8 bases from J, leaving 16 bases between. CDR3 amino acids: CASSPNRDADIQYF. The CDR3 DNA follows: TGTGCCAGCAGCCCCAACAGGGACGCGGACATTCAGTACTTC. The whole variable domain, filled in from reference TRBV11-2 and TRBJ2-4, reads EAGVAQSPRYKIIEKRQSVAFWCNPISGHATLYWYQQILGQGPKLLIQFQNNGVVDDSQLPKDRFSAERLKGVDSTLKIQPAKLEDSAVYLCASSPNRDADIQYFGAGTRLSVL.

The table lists this clone with a count of one. The genes are TRBV5-1 and TRBJ2-1; the match to TRBD2 covers 12 bases. V shed 0 bases, J shed 6 bases, and the junction held 1 base outside the gene matches. The CDR3 has 15 residues. CDR1 is SGHRS and CDR2 is YFSETQ in the germline V gene. The CDR3 here is CASSLASGGANEQFF. In nucleotides, the CDR3 is TGCGCCAGCAGCTTGGCTAGCGGGGGGGCCAATGAGCAGTTCTTC. The full variable domain, rest sourced from reference TRBV5-1 and TRBJ2-1, is KAGVTQTPRYLIKTRGQQVTLSCSPISGHRSVSWYQQTPGQGLQFLFEYFSETQRNKGNFPGRFSGRQFSNSRSEMNVSTLELGDSALYLCASSLASGGANEQFFGPGTRLTVL.

V and J are TRBV7-2 and TRBJ1-2; D may be TRBD1 (6 bases). The germline V and J ends were trimmed by 1 base and 7 bases, with 10 bases remaining between them. The germline gives CDR1 SGHTA, CDR2 FQGNSA. This CDR3 has 13 residues. The DNA for the CDR3 is TGTGCCAGCAGCTTAGGAGGGGGTCGTGGCTACACCTTC. As protein: CASSLGGGRGYTF.

The rearrangement uses TRBV6-6 and TRBJ1-1; D unresolved. Germline assignment: CDR1 MNHNY and CDR2 SVGAGI (reference sequence). Trimming left V 8 bases short and J 5 bases short, with 15 bases between. The CDR3 is 13 amino acids. CDR3 DNA sequence: TGTGCCAGCTGTTCTGGAGCGGGGACTGAAGCTTTCTTT. Residues: CASCSGAGTEAFF.

In regard to this clone: The sample carries other DNA sequences with the same CDR3. V usage is TRBV19 and J usage is TRBJ1-1, with 7 bases that match TRBD1. CDR1 and CDR2 from the germline V gene are LNHDA and SQIVND (reference sequence). The trim removed 3 bases at V and 3 bases at J, leaving 1 base unmatched. The CDR3 sequence is 13 residues long. CDR3 bases: TGTGCCAGTAGTATCGACAGGGACACTGAAGCTTTCTTT. Translating it yields CASSIDRDTEAFF.

V is TRBV9 and J is TRBJ1-2, with TRBD1 identical over 9 bases. Germline CDR1 SGDLS, CDR2 YYNGEE. There are 15 residues in the CDR3. Trimming took 4 bases from V and 4 from J; bases not matched to a gene: 8. The CDR3 here is CASSPRQGDLYGYTF. CDR3 nucleotide sequence: TGTGCCAGCAGCCCCCGACAGGGGGACCTCTATGGCTACACCTTC.

The chain has TRBV19 and TRBJ2-5, with D tentatively TRBD1 (5 bases). V lost 6 bases to trimming and J lost 5 bases, with 16 bases between them. The CDR3 length is 14 residues. Looked up from germline, CDR1 is LNHDA and CDR2 is SQIVND (reference sequence). The CDR3 region has the DNA TGTGCCAGTAGGCTAACAGGTTCCCGGGAGACCCAGTACTTC. Translation: CASRLTGSRETQYF.

The chain recombines TRBV2 with TRBJ2-5; TRBD2 aligns across 7 bases. The CDR3 is made up of 14 amino acids. Looked up from germline, CDR1 is SNHLY and CDR2 is FYNNEI. V was pared by 6 bases and J by 1 base, with 5 bases of the junction left unmatched. In DNA, the CDR3 is TGTGCCAGCAGCGGCGGGGGATCCCAAGAGACCCAGTACTTC. Translation: CASSGGGSQETQYF.

This chain's CDR3 is CASSSPAAGESVGQFF. For the CDR3, the DNA is TGTGCCAGCAGCTCGCCTGCAGCGGGGGAAAGCGTAGGGCAGTTCTTC. The gene calls are TRBV7-9 and TRBJ2-1, with 8 bases lining up with TRBD2. V trimming: 4 bases; J trimming: 12 bases; junction bases outside the gene matches: 17. Germline V gives CDR1 SEHNR, CDR2 FQNEAQ (reference sequence). This CDR3 has 16 residues.

V and J are TRBV28 and TRBJ1-4; possible D gene TRBD1, 6 bases. V lost 6 bases, J lost 6 bases, and 14 bases lay in between. Germline assignment: CDR1 MDHEN and CDR2 SYDVKM. The CDR3 has 14 residues. CDR3 loop: CASRLTGPYEKLFF. The CDR3 DNA sequence: TGTGCCAGCAGACTAACAGGGCCTTATGAAAAACTGTTTTTT.

In the case of this clone: Sequence at one end of the junction differs from germline and may be a read error. J is TRBJ1-2 and V is TRBV10-3, with 10 bases fitting TRBD1. The V gene's germline CDR1 is ENHRY and CDR2 SYGVKD. The CDR3 spans 14 residues. CDR3 loop: CACGGGQGHYGYTF. As DNA, the CDR3 is TGCGCCTGCGGCGGGGGACAGGGGCACTATGGCTACACCTTC.

J is TRBJ2-7 and V is TRBV4-2, with 10 bases aligning to TRBD1. J was trimmed by 6 bases and V by 2 bases; bases with no gene match: 4. CDR1 LGHNA and CDR2 YNFKEQ come from the germline V gene. This CDR3 comprises 14 residues. CDR3: CASSQTRTGGEQYF. The CDR3, as DNA: TGTGCCAGCAGCCAAACTAGGACAGGGGGCGAGCAGTACTTC.

The V call is TRBV5-1, the J call TRBJ1-4; 7 bases line up with TRBD1. V lost 0 bases, J lost 8 bases, and 7 bases stayed unmatched. The germline V gene encodes CDR1 SGHRS and CDR2 YFSETQ. There are 15 residues in the CDR3. CDR3 protein: CASSLGDSLREKLFF. The CDR3 DNA follows: TGCGCCAGCAGCTTGGGGGACAGCTTACGAGAAAAACTGTTTTTT.

The J gene is TRBJ2-1, the V gene TRBV29-1; 9 bases are shared with TRBD1. The junction had 3 bases not matched to a gene; V was cut back by 2 bases and J by 4 bases. This CDR3 region has 14 residues. Germline V gene data show CDR1 as SQVTM and CDR2 as ANQGSEA. DNA of the CDR3: TGCAGCGTTGAAAACAGGGGGCTGTACAATGAGCAGTTCTTC. Translated, it gives CSVENRGLYNEQFF.

The rearrangement joins TRBV7-9 to TRBJ2-7; a weak D match, TRBD2 (7 bases). CDR3 length: 15 amino acids. CDR1 and CDR2 (germline): SEHNR, FQNEAQ (reference sequence). The V end was cut by 2 bases, the J end by 0 bases, with 11 bases between. The CDR3 DNA reads TGTGCCAGCAGCTTAACCGGGGGGCCCTCCTACGAGCAGTACTTC. This gives the protein CASSLTGGPSYEQYF.

This clone was detected only a few times. Within the sample, other DNA sequences also encode this same CDR3. This chain connects TRBV9 to TRBJ2-1; 8 nucleotides agree with TRBD2. CDR1 is SGDLS, CDR2 YYNGEE, per germline. V lost 0 bases and J lost 2; bases outside the gene matches: 1. The CDR3 contains 15 residues. CDR3 sequence: CASSVELAAYNEQFF. The CDR3 DNA follows: TGTGCCAGCAGCGTAGAACTAGCGGCCTACAATGAGCAGTTCTTC.

V and J are TRBV4-1 and TRBJ1-1, with a possible D match to TRBD1 (5 bases). The CDR3 spans 13 residues. Trimming took off 3 bases at V and 7 bases at J, with 12 bases between the two ends. Germline CDR1 and CDR2: MGHRA and YSYEKL. As DNA, the CDR3 is TGCGCCAGCAGCCAGGGGACTCAGGTTGAAGCTTTCTTT. Amino acid sequence: CASSQGTQVEAFF.

V gene TRBV25-1 combines with J gene TRBJ1-4, with a possible D match to TRBD1 (5 bases). V was cut by 3 bases and J by 4 bases, with 15 bases left in between. The CDR3 extends over 16 amino acids. CDR1 and CDR2 (germline): MGHDK, SYGVNS. For the CDR3, the DNA is TGTGCCAGCAGTGATCCAACGGGGGGGGTTAATGAAAAACTGTTTTTT. Its translation is CASSDPTGGVNEKLFF.

The genes are TRBV14 and TRBJ2-7; D unclear. V lost 4 bases and J 4 bases, leaving 5 bases between the germline ends. Germline V gives CDR1 SGHDN, CDR2 FVKESK. This CDR3 spans 11 amino acids. The CDR3 reads CASSPGYEQYF. CDR3 in DNA: TGTGCCAGCAGCCCCGGTTACGAGCAGTACTTC.

The chain carries TRBV5-1 and TRBJ1-1; no firm D call. This CDR3 has 14 residues. Germline CDR1 and CDR2: SGHRS and YFSETQ. Trimming shortened V by 5 bases and J by 1 base, and 12 bases separated the two germline ends. CDR3 bases: TGCGCCAGCAGGTCGTCAAGCGGGAACACTGAAGCTTTCTTT. This gives the protein CASRSSSGNTEAFF.

The V call is TRBV7-9, the J call TRBJ2-1, with D possibly matching TRBD1 (5 bases). Germline-derived CDR1 and CDR2 are SEHNR and FQNEAQ (reference sequence). CDR3 length: 14 amino acids. Trimming left V 8 bases short and J 6 bases short, with 17 bases between. DNA of the CDR3: TGTGCCAGCGGAATCAGGGCCATGTCCAATGAGCAGTTCTTC. Translated, it gives CASGIRAMSNEQFF.

This chain links TRBV9 with TRBJ2-7; 7 bases agree with TRBD2. Germline CDR1 SGDLS, CDR2 YYNGEE. Germline trimming cut 0 bases from V and 0 bases from J; bases unmatched to any gene: 6. The CDR3 is made up of 16 amino acids. DNA for the CDR3: TGTGCCAGCAGCGTAGCGAGCGGGATGAGCTCCTACGAGCAGTACTTC. It codes for CASSVASGMSSYEQYF.

This clone appeared a single time. The chain combines TRBV18 with TRBJ2-2; tentative D call: TRBD2 (7 bases). V was cut by 10 bases and J by 0 bases, with 21 bases left in between. Germline lookup yields CDR1 KGHSH and CDR2 LQKENI. The CDR3 contains 17 residues. CDR3 loop: CATPPLGGPSNTGELFF. Here the CDR3 DNA reads TGTGCCACCCCACCATTGGGGGGGCCATCGAACACCGGGGAGCTGTTTTTT.

CDR3 sequence (DNA): TGTGCCATCAGTGAAACAGGGCTCACTGAAGCTTTCTTT. It codes for CAISETGLTEAFF. This chain uses TRBV10-3 with TRBJ1-1; a weak D match, TRBD1 (6 bases). CDR1 and CDR2 (germline): ENHRY, SYGVKD. V was shortened by 3 bases and J by 4 bases, with 9 bases between the two germline ends. This CDR3 comprises 13 residues.

Points on this clone: Its ends do not fully match the called genes, so a read error is possible. The rearrangement uses TRBV30 and TRBJ1-4; D not resolved. From germline, CDR1 is GTSNPN and CDR2 SVGIG (reference sequence). The CDR3 contains 11 residues. This CDR3 reads CAWSIGSRNTF. DNA for the CDR3: TGTGCCTGGAGTATCGGTTCGAGGAATACTTTT.

The V gene is TRBV9, the J gene TRBJ1-1; 7 nucleotides align to TRBD1. CDR1 is SGDLS and CDR2 is YYNGEE in the germline V gene. V dropped 0 bases and J dropped 8; count of bases not matched to a gene: 4. The CDR3 totals 13 residues. CDR3 loop: CASSVGTGPEAFF. The CDR3 DNA sequence: TGTGCCAGCAGCGTAGGGACAGGACCCGAAGCTTTCTTT.

The chain couples TRBV15 to TRBJ2-5; D is possibly TRBD1 (6 bases). The CDR3 runs to 17 residues. V was clipped by 0 bases and J by 5 bases, with 19 bases between them. The germline V gene has CDR1 LNHNV and CDR2 YYDKDF (reference sequence). DNA for the CDR3: TGTGCCACCAGCAGAGAGGGGACCGGCAGGGGCGAGGAGACCCAGTACTTC. This sequence encodes CATSREGTGRGEETQYF.

This chain connects TRBV5-1 to TRBJ1-1, with 7 bases identical to TRBD1. Trimming took 4 bases from V and 1 from J; bases not matched to a gene: 7. In germline, CDR1 is SGHRS, CDR2 YFSETQ. CDR3 size: 15 residues. The CDR3 region is CASSPPTGANTEAFF. DNA of the CDR3: TGCGCCAGCAGCCCTCCTACAGGGGCGAACACTGAAGCTTTCTTT.

CDR3 loop: CASSAEGTGSGNTIYF. The CDR3 DNA reads TGTGCCAGCAGCGCCGAGGGGACAGGCTCTGGAAACACCATATATTTT. The chain employs TRBV5-6 and TRBJ1-3; 8 positions match TRBD1. Germline CDR1 SGHDT, CDR2 YYEEEE. Trimming cost V 4 bases and J 0 bases; bases outside gene matches: 6. The CDR3 extends over 16 amino acids.

The chain combines TRBV13 with TRBJ2-1, with 12 bases that match TRBD2. Germline V lookup: CDR1 PRHDT, CDR2 FYEKMQ (reference sequence). V shed 1 base, J shed 9 bases, and the junction held 10 bases outside the gene matches. CDR3 length: 17 residues. The CDR3 bases are TGTGCCAGCAGCTTAGTACCCCTAGCGGGGGGGCAGGGTGAGCAGTTCTTC. The encoded protein is CASSLVPLAGGQGEQFF.